The present T cell receptor beta chain was sequenced within a study of blood T cell repertoires in COVID-19. Background on the study: The United States, Italy and Spain were the sources of the acute and convalescent COVID-19 samples.

The ends lost 1 base at V and 7 bases at J; junction bases unmatched: 6. The CDR3 has 16 residues. Authors' methods: Reference gene primer amplification gave nucleated cell count estimates. Profiled with immunoSEQ multiplex PCR; TCRdb holds only in-frame clones, not every one. Clone size and V and J calls were adopted from that table, with D and trimming inferred from the DNA. The sample contains hundreds of thousands of clones, roughly 86% of which appear only once. Individuals aged about 18 to 89 years were recruited from around 22 US areas. The TCR originated in a woman in her thirties with acute COVID-19. The V gene is TRBV5-7, the J gene TRBJ1-5; TRBD1 aligns across 12 bases. TRBV5-7 is reported as an ORF; its role is uncertain. The sample comprised PBMCs or T cells enriched from blood (not recorded which). The CDR3 here is CASSLCGTGGMQPQHF. The CDR3, as DNA: TGTGCCAGCAGCTTGTGTGGGACAGGGGGCATGCAGCCCCAGCATTTT.